These T cell receptor beta chains were read from a single sample in a study of blood T cells in healthy people across ages. TCRdb re-called the 5' RACE reads with MiXCR, one entry per CDR3 protein. The sample has 1.5 million to 2 million distinct CDR3 sequences, 28% seen once. Specimen: blood. These receptors were obtained from a woman aged 25 to 39 in good health. Both conserved end residues are part of each CDR3. A D gene is named only where the DNA matches it firmly. A clone size is listed for some rows: how often the clone was seen (once, few, many), or a class if it is expanded.

D	J	V	size	CDR3	DNA
TRBD1	TRBJ1-5	TRBV6-1	once	CASPGGANQPQHF	TGTGCCAGTCCAGGGGGCGCGAATCAGCCCCAGCATTTT
TRBD1	TRBJ1-4	TRBV4-1	-	CASSRENYPTGANEKLFF	TGCGCCAGCAGCCGAGAAAACTACCCTACAGGGGCGAATGAAAAACTGTTTTTT
-	TRBJ2-5	TRBV6-5	-	CASSTGPETQYF	TGTGCCAGCAGCACCGGGCCGGAGACCCAGTACTTC
-	TRBJ2-7	TRBV20-1	-	CSASGGGQESYEQYF	TGCAGTGCTAGCGGGGGAGGACAGGAATCCTACGAGCAGTACTTC
-	TRBJ2-3	TRBV4-3	-	CASSQGGRRLDTQYF	TGCGCCAGCAGCCAAGGGGGCAGGCGTTTGGATACGCAGTATTTT
-	TRBJ2-5	TRBV20-1	-	CSAGTETSGEQYF	TGCAGTGCTGGGACAGAGACCTCGGGGGAGCAGTACTTC
TRBD1	TRBJ1-2	TRBV27	-	CASTTRQGRGGYTF	TGTGCCAGCACCACTAGACAGGGGAGGGGCGGCTACACCTTC
-	TRBJ2-5	TRBV9	few	CASSKPGRGGETQYF	TGTGCCAGCAGTAAGCCGGGACGCGGGGGCGAGACCCAGTACTTC
-	TRBJ2-5	TRBV6-6	many	CASKAGETQYF	TGTGCCAGCAAGGCAGGCGAGACCCAGTACTTC
-	TRBJ1-2	TRBV27	few	CASSTGPHYGYTF	TGTGCCAGCAGTACCGGACCACACTATGGCTACACCTTC
-	TRBJ2-3	TRBV20-1	-	CSAPVTTGPGTDTQYF	TGCAGTGCCCCGGTAACAACAGGCCCCGGGACAGATACGCAGTATTTT
-	TRBJ2-1	TRBV5-1	-	CASNGGIGYNEQFF	TGCGCCAGCAACGGGGGAATTGGATACAATGAGCAGTTCTTC
TRBD1	TRBJ2-1	TRBV7-9	few	CASSRMIGQGYYNEQFF	TGTGCCAGCAGCCGAATGATTGGACAGGGTTATTACAATGAGCAGTTCTTC
-	TRBJ2-3	TRBV4-1	-	CASSQDDSRADTQYF	TGCGCCAGCAGCCAAGATGATTCTAGGGCCGATACGCAGTATTTT
TRBD1	TRBJ2-6	TRBV29-1	many	CSVGQGGSGANVLTF	TGCAGCGTGGGACAGGGAGGGTCTGGGGCCAACGTCCTGACTTTC
-	TRBJ2-1	TRBV7-2	few	CASSQSREREFF	TGTGCCAGCAGCCAATCAAGGGAGAGGGAGTTCTTC
-	TRBJ2-2	TRBV5-1	-	CASSLTGVRNTGELFF	TGCGCCAGCAGCCTGACGGGGGTGCGGAACACCGGGGAGCTGTTTTTT
-	TRBJ2-7	TRBV20-1	many	CSAVDRRTYEQYF	TGCAGTGCCGTGGACAGACGAACCTACGAGCAGTACTTC
-	TRBJ1-5	TRBV20-1	many	CSASEGESNQPQHF	TGCAGTGCTAGTGAGGGGGAGAGCAATCAGCCCCAGCATTTT
-	TRBJ2-3	TRBV7-2	many	CASSAQIGSTDTQYF	TGTGCCAGCAGCGCACAAATCGGAAGCACAGATACGCAGTATTTT
-	TRBJ2-5	TRBV2	-	CACLLEAQETQYF	TGTGCCTGCCTCTTGGAAGCGCAAGAGACCCAGTACTTC
-	TRBJ1-2	TRBV7-2	-	CASSLEGGASYTF	TGTGCCAGCAGCTTAGAAGGCGGGGCATCGTACACCTTC
TRBD2	TRBJ2-2	TRBV11-3	-	CASSLSAGVGELFF	TGTGCCAGCAGCTTGTCGGCGGGAGTAGGGGAGCTGTTTTTT
TRBD1	TRBJ2-1	TRBV5-1	many	CASSFGTVYEQFF	TGCGCCAGCAGCTTCGGGACAGTTTATGAGCAGTTCTTC
-	TRBJ1-6	TRBV5-5	-	CANSLDSSPLHF	TGTGCCAACAGCTTGGACAGCTCACCCCTCCACTTT
TRBD1	TRBJ1-4	TRBV4-1	-	CASSTGTGPGKKLFF	TGCGCCAGCAGCACTGGGACAGGACCCGGGAAAAAACTGTTTTTT
-	TRBJ2-1	TRBV7-2	few	CASKGGGGSYNEQFF	TGTGCCAGTAAAGGGGGGGGGGGTAGTTACAATGAGCAGTTCTTC
-	TRBJ2-7	TRBV28	many	CASNTGTYEQYF	TGTGCCAGCAATACAGGGACCTACGAGCAGTACTTC
TRBD2	TRBJ2-1	TRBV20-1	-	CSARETSGGLNEQFF	TGCAGTGCTAGGGAGACTAGCGGGGGGCTTAATGAGCAGTTCTTC
-	TRBJ1-5	TRBV12-3/TRBV12-4	few	CASSFGRSNQPQHF	TGTGCCAGCAGTTTTGGTCGTAGCAATCAGCCCCAGCATTTT
-	TRBJ2-5	TRBV9	-	CASSAGEGRAETQYF	TGTGCCAGCAGCGCAGGAGAGGGGCGGGCAGAGACCCAGTACTTC
-	TRBJ1-4	TRBV5-6	few	CASSFGGVAGSATNERLFF	TGTGCCAGCAGCTTTGGGGGAGTTGCCGGCAGTGCAACTAATGAAAGACTGTTTTTT
-	TRBJ2-1	TRBV7-2	few	CAGSPLGGRHRNEQFF	TGTGCCGGCAGCCCGTTAGGGGGGAGACATAGGAATGAGCAGTTCTTC
-	TRBJ2-7	TRBV6-6	few	CASSDTFNSYEQYF	TGTGCCAGCAGTGACACCTTTAACTCCTACGAGCAGTACTTC
-	TRBJ1-2	TRBV24-1	-	CATSDFTEDYGYTF	TGTGCCACCAGTGATTTTACAGAGGACTATGGCTACACCTTC
-	TRBJ1-2	TRBV18	-	CASSGDTKYGYTF	TGTGCCAGCTCAGGGGACACCAAATATGGCTACACCTTC
-	TRBJ2-3	TRBV6-6	few	CATTKAGETTDTQYF	TGTGCCACAACCAAAGCGGGCGAAACCACAGATACGCAGTATTTT
TRBD2	TRBJ2-1	TRBV7-2	-	CASSPAGLAVPRRFF	TGTGCCAGCAGCCCGGCCGGACTAGCGGTCCCTCGGCGGTTCTTC
-	TRBJ1-1	TRBV7-9	-	CASSPTGHQAFF	TGTGCCAGCAGCCCCACGGGGCATCAAGCTTTCTTT
TRBD1	TRBJ1-6	TRBV28	few	CASTLGQGRGDSPPHF	TGTGCCAGCACTTTAGGACAGGGACGTGGGGATTCACCCCCCCACTTT
-	TRBJ2-7	TRBV20-1	-	CSAPGQGVETYEQYF	TGCAGTGCTCCGGGTCAGGGCGTGGAAACCTACGAGCAGTACTTC
TRBD2	TRBJ2-7	TRBV7-2	-	CASSTLAGVLGEQYF	TGTGCCAGCAGTACTCTAGCGGGAGTATTAGGGGAGCAGTACTTC
-	TRBJ2-5	TRBV3-1	-	CASSQDRETSVQYF	TGTGCCAGCAGCCAAGATAGGGAAACCAGCGTGCAGTACTTC
TRBD2	TRBJ2-1	TRBV13	-	CASSPPQGLAGNEQFF	TGTGCCAGCAGCCCGCCCCAGGGACTAGCGGGGAATGAGCAGTTCTTC
TRBD2	TRBJ2-5	TRBV29-1	few	CSVDGGGARETQYF	TGCAGCGTTGATGGCGGGGGGGCTCGAGAGACCCAGTACTTC
-	TRBJ1-1	TRBV3-1	-	CASSQSGGAEAFF	TGTGCCAGCAGCCAATCGGGGGGGGCTGAAGCTTTCTTT
TRBD2	TRBJ2-7	TRBV7-8	-	CASSFLSSGNSYEQYF	TGTGCCAGCAGCTTTTTATCTAGCGGGAACTCCTACGAGCAGTACTTC